The 5 T cell receptor beta chains listed next were all sequenced from one sample in a study of T cells after yellow fever vaccination. One entry per CDR3 protein results from TCRdb running MiXCR on the 5' RACE reads. This sample yields more than 350,000 distinct CDR3 sequences, of which 9.5% to 13% are seen a single time; more than 15% belongs to the top ten. The sample was PBMCs, taken on the day of the first yellow fever vaccination. The receptors were gathered from a man aged 18 to 35 who received the YFV17D yellow fever vaccine.

The V gene is TRBV7-9, the J gene TRBJ2-7; D might be TRBD1 (5 bases). V was cut by 2 bases and J by 3 bases, with 11 bases left in between. CDR3 size: 14 residues. The germline V gene has CDR1 SEHNR and CDR2 FQNEAQ (reference sequence). DNA of the CDR3: TGTGCCAGCAGCTTAATTCAGGGTTTCTACGAGCAGTACTTC. Translation: CASSLIQGFYEQYF.

The rearrangement joins TRBV9 to TRBJ2-3; 10 nucleotides line up with TRBD2. This CDR3 contains 16 residues. The ends lost 3 bases at V and 2 bases at J; junction bases unmatched: 6. Germline CDR1 SGDLS, CDR2 YYNGEE. The CDR3 DNA reads TGTGCCAGCAGCGCCCGCAGCGGGGGGGCCACAGATACGCAGTATTTT. Its protein is CASSARSGGATDTQYF. Complete variable domain (other parts from reference TRBV9 and TRBJ2-3): DSGVTQTPKHLITATGQRVTLRCSPRSGDLSVYWYQQSLDQGLQFLIQYYNGEERAKGNILERFSAQQFPDLHSELNLSSLELGDSALYFCASSARSGGATDTQYFGPGTRLTVL.

The V and J genes are TRBV28 and TRBJ2-7, with 9 nucleotides matching TRBD2. Germline V gene lookup returns CDR1 MDHEN and CDR2 SYDVKM. The CDR3 has 17 amino acids. Trimming cost V 5 bases and J 3 bases; bases outside gene matches: 14. CDR3 nucleotides: TGTGCCAGCAGTCCAACCTCAAACAGCGGGGGGTGCTACGAGCAGTACGTC. Translation: CASSPTSNSGGCYEQYV.

This clonotype has at least ten counts. The genes are TRBV7-9 and TRBJ1-1; D gene ambiguous. The length of the CDR3 is 18 residues. Germline CDR1 is SEHNR and CDR2 is FQNEAQ (reference sequence). The V end lost 6 bases, the J end lost 0 bases, and 23 bases lay between the germline ends. CDR3 sequence (DNA): TGTGCCAGCAGTCGAACCGGGTTTCCGCAGCGGTTGAACACTGAAGCTTTCTTT. This gives the protein CASSRTGFPQRLNTEAFF.

The chain recombines TRBV6-2 or TRBV6-3 with TRBJ1-6, with D possibly TRBD1 on 5 matching bases. Between the trimmed V and J ends, which lost 8 bases and 17 bases, there was a span of 13 bases. This CDR3 is 10 amino acids long. Germline lookup yields CDR1 MNHEY and CDR2 SVGEGT. The DNA for the CDR3 is TGTGCCAGCCGCGACAGTGATATCCACTTT. The encoded protein is CASRDSDIHF.